One TCR beta chain is described in this entry. Its antigen is still unknown. Distinct nucleotide sequences in the sample also encode this CDR3. Germline-derived CDR1 and CDR2 are MNHEY and SMNVEV (reference sequence). V dropped 2 bases and J dropped 8 bases, with 12 bases sitting between them. The CDR3 totals 13 residues. The input for sorted-subset replicate PCRs was about 0.2 ug DNA, tens of thousands of T cell genomes. Some clones are missing from TCRdb's copy, which holds only in-frame ones; the method was immunoSEQ multiplex PCR. The repertoire holds roughly 700,000 clones, with less than 85% as singletons. Division of CD4+ cells produced a CD45RA+ naive subset and a CD45RA-negative memory subset. This entry belongs to a study of shared clonotypes between healthy human individuals. Study-level results: When naive CD4 clonotypes were compared across a few donors, 4% to 6.5% were shared.

Material: memory CD4+ T cells sorted from blood. The subset is: CD45RA-negative fraction. V is TRBV27 and J is TRBJ1-2; TRBD1 is a possible D gene (5 bases). The receptor was derived from a woman in her 30s in good health. DNA for the CDR3: TGTGCCAGCAGTTTAAGGCAGGGTCACGGCTACACCTTC. Translated, it gives CASSLRQGHGYTF.